This passage covers 4 T cell receptor beta chains from one sample sequenced in a study of CD8 T cells in ankylosing spondylitis. A single record per CDR3 protein comes from TCRdb applying MiXCR to the 5' RACE reads. The table records roughly 130,000 distinct CDR3 sequences, about 6.4% of them present only once. Sequencing was carried out using blood, either unsorted or a sorted T cell fraction (not recorded which). These receptors were collected from a male donor with ankylosing spondylitis or in good health (not recorded which).

In its sample, this clonotype was seen many times. CDR3 DNA: TGCGCCAGCAGCTTGGTCTTCCGGAGCGGGAGTGGCTACAATGAGCAGTTCTTC. Amino acids: CASSLVFRSGSGYNEQFF. The chain uses TRBV5-1 and TRBJ2-1; 8 bases map to TRBD2. Germline V gene data show CDR1 as SGHRS and CDR2 as YFSETQ. J lost 3 bases, V lost 0 bases, and 11 bases had no gene match. This CDR3 spans 18 amino acids.

This clonotype has ten or more counts. This chain uses TRBV15 with TRBJ2-4, with TRBD1 matching over 8 bases. J gave up 6 bases and V 1 base, and 8 bases lay outside the gene matches. Germline V gene sequence: CDR1 LNHNV, CDR2 YYDKDF (reference sequence). This CDR3 comprises 16 residues. The CDR3 is CATSRGLAGQGNIQYF. CDR3 DNA: TGTGCCACCAGCAGAGGCCTTGCCGGACAGGGAAACATTCAGTACTTC.

Ten or more counts support this clonotype. This rearrangement joins TRBV5-1 to TRBJ2-1, with 8 bases identical to TRBD2. This CDR3 has 12 residues. CDR1 is SGHRS and CDR2 is YFSETQ in the germline V gene. Losses at the gene ends were 3 bases for V and 9 bases for J; bases not matched to a gene: 2. The CDR3 sequence: CASSSGGGEQFF. In DNA, the CDR3 is TGCGCCAGCAGCTCGGGGGGGGGTGAGCAGTTCTTC.

This clonotype was observed many times. The chain is built from TRBV20-1 and TRBJ2-1; D ambiguous. Germline V gene lookup returns CDR1 DFQATT and CDR2 SNEGSKA (reference sequence). This CDR3 is built from 10 residues. V shed 2 bases and J shed 10 bases, with 6 bases lying between them. The CDR3 region has the DNA TGCAGTGCTAGACGAGTAGAGCAGTTCTTC. This encodes CSARRVEQFF.